These T cell receptor beta chains were read from a single sample in a study of blood T cell repertoires in COVID-19. Assay: immunoSEQ multiplex PCR; the TCRdb copy retains only in-frame clones and omits some. Of about 230,000 clones detected, approximately 85% appear once; the ten largest clones hold about 5.1%. Sequenced input: peripheral blood. These receptors were collected from a man aged 50-60 years with COVID-19, enrolled during active disease. CDR3s include the opening cysteine and the closing phenylalanine or tryptophan. Each record gives: CDR3 protein, CDR3 DNA, J gene, clone size, V gene, D gene. The D gene is left open where the match is weak. For some rows the clone size is stated as once, few or many, or as a class when expanded; others skip it.

cdr3_aa: CASSFGQGTEAFF; cdr3_nt: TGTGCCAGCAGCTTTGGACAGGGAACTGAAGCTTTCTTT; j_call: TRBJ1-1; clone_size: -; v_call: TRBV5-4; d_call: TRBD1
cdr3_aa: CASSPPGLVYNEQFF; cdr3_nt: TGTGCCAGCAGTCCGCCGGGACTAGTCTACAATGAGCAGTTCTTC; j_call: TRBJ2-1; clone_size: once; v_call: TRBV27; d_call: TRBD2
cdr3_aa: CASNRGGGDTQYF; cdr3_nt: TGTGCCAGCAATCGAGGGGGTGGAGATACGCAGTATTTT; j_call: TRBJ2-3; clone_size: once; v_call: TRBV6-5; d_call: -
cdr3_aa: CSASGGEPSYEQYF; cdr3_nt: TGCAGTGCTAGTGGGGGGGAGCCCTCCTACGAGCAGTACTTC; j_call: TRBJ2-7; clone_size: once; v_call: TRBV20-1; d_call: TRBD2
cdr3_aa: CASSQQSGAGELFF; cdr3_nt: TGCGCCAGCAGCCAACAAAGCGGGGCCGGGGAGCTGTTTTTT; j_call: TRBJ2-2; clone_size: -; v_call: TRBV4-1; d_call: TRBD2
cdr3_aa: CASSEGTDYNEQFF; cdr3_nt: TGTGCCAGCAGCGAAGGGACAGACTACAATGAGCAGTTCTTC; j_call: TRBJ2-1; clone_size: -; v_call: TRBV7-9; d_call: TRBD1
cdr3_aa: CASSLTGPQPQHF; cdr3_nt: TGTGCCAGCAGCTTGACAGGGCCTCAGCCCCAGCATTTT; j_call: TRBJ1-5; clone_size: -; v_call: TRBV7-2; d_call: TRBD1
cdr3_aa: CASNIGNTIYF; cdr3_nt: TGTGCCTCCAACATAGGAAACACCATATATTTT; j_call: TRBJ1-3; clone_size: -; v_call: TRBV19; d_call: -
cdr3_aa: CASSKGVGGANVLTF; cdr3_nt: TGTGCCAGCAGTAAGGGGGTTGGAGGGGCCAACGTCCTGACTTTC; j_call: TRBJ2-6; clone_size: once; v_call: TRBV27; d_call: -
cdr3_aa: CASSQLGTPNTEAFF; cdr3_nt: TGCGCCAGCAGTCAACTCGGGACACCGAACACTGAAGCTTTCTTT; j_call: TRBJ1-1; clone_size: once; v_call: TRBV23-1; d_call: -
cdr3_aa: CSGTSGASTDTQYF; cdr3_nt: TGCAGCGGGACTAGCGGGGCTAGCACAGATACGCAGTATTTT; j_call: TRBJ2-3; clone_size: few; v_call: TRBV29-1; d_call: TRBD2
cdr3_aa: CASSKKGQGISYEQYF; cdr3_nt: TGTGCCAGCAGCAAAAAGGGACAGGGTATTTCCTACGAGCAGTACTTC; j_call: TRBJ2-7; clone_size: -; v_call: TRBV6-6; d_call: TRBD1
cdr3_aa: CASSGWVEGGHYGYTF; cdr3_nt: TGTGCCAGCAGCGGCTGGGTAGAAGGGGGACACTATGGCTACACCTTC; j_call: TRBJ1-2; clone_size: -; v_call: TRBV9; d_call: -
cdr3_aa: CASSMTGGSEKLFF; cdr3_nt: TGTGCCAGTAGTATGACAGGGGGTTCAGAAAAACTGTTTTTT; j_call: TRBJ1-4; clone_size: -; v_call: TRBV19; d_call: TRBD1
cdr3_aa: CSVVVLYGYTF; cdr3_nt: TGCAGCGTTGTAGTGCTCTATGGCTACACCTTC; j_call: TRBJ1-2; clone_size: -; v_call: TRBV29-1; d_call: -
cdr3_aa: CASSILNYGYTF; cdr3_nt: TGTGCCAGTAGTATTCTGAACTATGGCTACACCTTC; j_call: TRBJ1-2; clone_size: -; v_call: TRBV19; d_call: -
cdr3_aa: CGGGDFSYNEQFF; cdr3_nt: TGCGGTGGTGGGGACTTCTCCTACAATGAGCAGTTCTTC; j_call: TRBJ2-1; clone_size: once; v_call: TRBV29-1; d_call: -
cdr3_aa: CASSPELNTEAFF; cdr3_nt: TGTGCCAGCTCACCCGAGTTGAACACTGAAGCTTTCTTT; j_call: TRBJ1-1; clone_size: -; v_call: TRBV18; d_call: -
cdr3_aa: CAWSTRGNSPLHF; cdr3_nt: TGTGCCTGGAGCACCAGGGGGAATTCACCCCTCCACTTT; j_call: TRBJ1-6; clone_size: -; v_call: TRBV30; d_call: TRBD1
cdr3_aa: CASSLSGSSGNTIYF; cdr3_nt: TGTGCCAGCAGTTTATCTGGCAGCTCTGGAAACACCATATATTTT; j_call: TRBJ1-3; clone_size: -; v_call: TRBV28; d_call: -
cdr3_aa: CASSEKQGWSTDTQYF; cdr3_nt: TGTGCCAGCAGTGAGAAACAGGGATGGAGCACAGATACGCAGTATTTT; j_call: TRBJ2-3; clone_size: -; v_call: TRBV6-1; d_call: -
cdr3_aa: CASSPGQGAASGYTF; cdr3_nt: TGTGCCAGCAGCCCAGGACAGGGGGCCGCCTCTGGCTACACCTTC; j_call: TRBJ1-2; clone_size: -; v_call: TRBV4-2; d_call: TRBD1
cdr3_aa: CASSLSGTGGNEQFF; cdr3_nt: TGTGCCAGCAGCTTAAGTGGGACAGGGGGCAATGAGCAGTTCTTC; j_call: TRBJ2-1; clone_size: -; v_call: TRBV11-1; d_call: TRBD1
cdr3_aa: CASSQVTGANVLTF; cdr3_nt: TGTGCCAGCAGCCAAGTTACTGGGGCCAACGTCCTGACTTTC; j_call: TRBJ2-6; clone_size: -; v_call: TRBV14; d_call: -
cdr3_aa: CASRNRDATQQYF; cdr3_nt: TGTGCCAGCAGGAACAGGGATGCTACGCAGCAGTACTTC; j_call: TRBJ2-7; clone_size: few; v_call: TRBV6-5; d_call: -
cdr3_aa: CASSSRTDTEAFF; cdr3_nt: TGTGCCAGCAGCTCCCGGACAGACACTGAAGCTTTCTTT; j_call: TRBJ1-1; clone_size: -; v_call: TRBV11-1; d_call: -
cdr3_aa: CASSYDRSNYGYTF; cdr3_nt: TGTGCCAGCAGCTATGACAGGTCTAACTATGGCTACACCTTC; j_call: TRBJ1-2; clone_size: -; v_call: TRBV5-4; d_call: -
cdr3_aa: CASSPVRAYEQYF; cdr3_nt: TGTGCCAGCAGCCCCGTGAGGGCCTACGAGCAGTACTTC; j_call: TRBJ2-7; clone_size: -; v_call: TRBV11-2; d_call: -
cdr3_aa: CASSYTTGVQPQHF; cdr3_nt: TGTGCCAGCAGTTACACGACAGGGGTTCAGCCCCAGCATTTT; j_call: TRBJ1-5; clone_size: -; v_call: TRBV28; d_call: TRBD1
cdr3_aa: CASSVDRAHEQYF; cdr3_nt: TGCGCCAGCAGCGTCGACAGGGCCCACGAGCAGTACTTC; j_call: TRBJ2-7; clone_size: once; v_call: TRBV5-1; d_call: TRBD1
cdr3_aa: CASSQELAGGIGELFF; cdr3_nt: TGCGCCAGCAGCCAAGAGCTAGCGGGGGGAATCGGGGAGCTGTTTTTT; j_call: TRBJ2-2; clone_size: -; v_call: TRBV4-1; d_call: TRBD2
cdr3_aa: CASSQEETPGVVYGYTF; cdr3_nt: TGTGCCAGCAGCCAAGAAGAAACACCCGGGGTTGTCTATGGCTACACCTTC; j_call: TRBJ1-2; clone_size: -; v_call: TRBV4-2; d_call: -
cdr3_aa: CATSVRAGRAYNEQFF; cdr3_nt: TGTGCCACCAGTGTCCGAGCGGGCCGAGCCTACAATGAGCAGTTCTTC; j_call: TRBJ2-1; clone_size: -; v_call: TRBV15; d_call: -
cdr3_aa: CASSKLQGQPQHF; cdr3_nt: TGTGCCAGCAGCAAACTCCAGGGGCAGCCCCAGCATTTT; j_call: TRBJ1-5; clone_size: -; v_call: TRBV12-3/TRBV12-4; d_call: -
cdr3_aa: CASSLVLGDINNSPLHF; cdr3_nt: TGTGCCAGCAGCTTAGTTCTAGGGGACATAAACAATTCACCCCTCCACTTT; j_call: TRBJ1-6; clone_size: -; v_call: TRBV7-8; d_call: -
cdr3_aa: CASSDRGRSTGELFF; cdr3_nt: TGTGCCAGCAGTGACAGGGGGCGATCCACCGGGGAGCTGTTTTTT; j_call: TRBJ2-2; clone_size: -; v_call: TRBV2; d_call: TRBD1
cdr3_aa: CASSQDGAGSTEAFF; cdr3_nt: TGTGCCAGCAGCCAAGATGGGGCCGGGAGCACTGAAGCTTTCTTT; j_call: TRBJ1-1; clone_size: -; v_call: TRBV3-1/TRBV3-2; d_call: -
cdr3_aa: CASSSDRGLQYEQYF; cdr3_nt: TGCGCCAGCAGTAGCGACAGGGGACTTCAATACGAGCAGTACTTC; j_call: TRBJ2-7; clone_size: once; v_call: TRBV5-1; d_call: TRBD1
cdr3_aa: CASSGGQGYGYTF; cdr3_nt: TGTGCCAGCAGTGGGGGACAGGGCTATGGCTACACCTTC; j_call: TRBJ1-2; clone_size: once; v_call: TRBV2; d_call: TRBD1
cdr3_aa: CASSPSQRGWKETQYF; cdr3_nt: TGTGCCAGCAGCCCCTCCCAGCGGGGGTGGAAAGAGACCCAGTACTTC; j_call: TRBJ2-5; clone_size: -; v_call: TRBV7-6; d_call: TRBD2
cdr3_aa: CASSSTVNTEAFF; cdr3_nt: TGTGCCAGCAGTTCGACAGTCAACACTGAAGCTTTCTTT; j_call: TRBJ1-1; clone_size: -; v_call: TRBV5-4; d_call: -
cdr3_aa: CASSQRDRITGELFF; cdr3_nt: TGTGCCAGCAGCCAACGGGACAGGATTACCGGGGAGCTGTTTTTT; j_call: TRBJ2-2; clone_size: -; v_call: TRBV14; d_call: TRBD1
cdr3_aa: CASSSGSREQYF; cdr3_nt: TGTGCCAGCAGTTCTGGGTCGAGGGAGCAGTACTTC; j_call: TRBJ2-7; clone_size: -; v_call: TRBV6-6; d_call: -
cdr3_aa: CASSLEGLAGGEQYF; cdr3_nt: TGTGCCAGCAGCTTGGAAGGACTAGCGGGGGGCGAGCAGTACTTC; j_call: TRBJ2-7; clone_size: -; v_call: TRBV5-6; d_call: TRBD2
cdr3_aa: CASRSSGNTIYF; cdr3_nt: TGTGCCAGCAGGAGCTCTGGAAACACCATATATTTT; j_call: TRBJ1-3; clone_size: -; v_call: TRBV4-2; d_call: -
cdr3_aa: CASSFARGAGYEQYF; cdr3_nt: TGCGCCAGCAGCTTTGCTCGCGGGGCTGGCTACGAGCAGTACTTC; j_call: TRBJ2-7; clone_size: many; v_call: TRBV5-1; d_call: -
cdr3_aa: CAWRMSYEQYF; cdr3_nt: TGTGCCTGGAGAATGAGTTACGAGCAGTACTTC; j_call: TRBJ2-7; clone_size: -; v_call: TRBV30; d_call: -
cdr3_aa: CASSLSGTQTQEQYF; cdr3_nt: TGTGCCAGCAGCTTAAGCGGGACACAGACCCAAGAGCAGTACTTC; j_call: TRBJ2-7; clone_size: -; v_call: TRBV7-8; d_call: -
cdr3_aa: CASSSPGQGASPLHF; cdr3_nt: TGTGCCAGCAGCTCACCGGGACAGGGGGCCTCACCCCTCCACTTT; j_call: TRBJ1-6; clone_size: -; v_call: TRBV7-8; d_call: TRBD1
cdr3_aa: CASSTLLAGGPYNEQFF; cdr3_nt: TGTGCCAGCAGCACGCTTCTAGCGGGGGGTCCCTACAATGAGCAGTTCTTC; j_call: TRBJ2-1; clone_size: -; v_call: TRBV5-5; d_call: TRBD2
cdr3_aa: CASGTGWYEQYF; cdr3_nt: TGTGCCAGCGGGACAGGGTGGTACGAGCAGTACTTC; j_call: TRBJ2-7; clone_size: many; v_call: TRBV3-1/TRBV3-2; d_call: TRBD1
cdr3_aa: CASSLANYDGEKLFF; cdr3_nt: TGCGCCAGCAGCTTGGCCAACTATGACGGTGAAAAACTGTTTTTT; j_call: TRBJ1-4; clone_size: -; v_call: TRBV5-1; d_call: -
cdr3_aa: CASSLVGFNYGYTF; cdr3_nt: TGCGCCAGCAGCTTGGTCGGTTTTAACTATGGCTACACCTTC; j_call: TRBJ1-2; clone_size: -; v_call: TRBV5-1; d_call: -
cdr3_aa: CASRARTGENSPLHF; cdr3_nt: TGCGCCAGCAGGGCTCGGACAGGGGAGAATTCACCCCTCCACTTT; j_call: TRBJ1-6; clone_size: -; v_call: TRBV10-1; d_call: TRBD1
cdr3_aa: CASSSGRRTYNEQFF; cdr3_nt: TGCGCCAGCAGCTCAGGGCGGCGGACCTACAATGAGCAGTTCTTC; j_call: TRBJ2-1; clone_size: -; v_call: TRBV5-1; d_call: -
cdr3_aa: CASSPGPSGEQYF; cdr3_nt: TGTGCCAGCAGTCCTGGGCCCTCTGGGGAGCAGTACTTC; j_call: TRBJ2-7; clone_size: -; v_call: TRBV12-3/TRBV12-4; d_call: -
cdr3_aa: CASSLVGGSASYEQYF; cdr3_nt: TGTGCTAGCAGCTTAGTGGGGGGAAGTGCGTCCTACGAGCAGTACTTC; j_call: TRBJ2-7; clone_size: -; v_call: TRBV7-7; d_call: -
cdr3_aa: CASSLAASGSEQYF; cdr3_nt: TGTGCCAGCAGTTTAGCGGCCTCAGGGTCCGAGCAGTACTTC; j_call: TRBJ2-7; clone_size: -; v_call: TRBV27; d_call: -
cdr3_aa: CATSRVSGNTEAFF; cdr3_nt: TGTGCCACCAGCAGAGTGTCGGGGAACACTGAAGCTTTCTTT; j_call: TRBJ1-1; clone_size: -; v_call: TRBV15; d_call: -
cdr3_aa: CASSQEAWGENTEAFF; cdr3_nt: TGTGCCAGCAGCCAAGAAGCCTGGGGGGAAAACACTGAAGCTTTCTTT; j_call: TRBJ1-1; clone_size: -; v_call: TRBV3-1/TRBV3-2; d_call: -